The 10 T cell receptor beta chains presented below share a single source sample, sequenced in a study of T-cell reconstitution after alpha-beta-depleted transplantation in children. Unique molecular identifiers were used to barcode this TCRbeta library. Using its own MiXCR run on the PCR reads, TCRdb lists one record per CDR3 protein. The table lists more than 550,000 distinct CDR3 sequences, roughly a tenth of them singletons. Sequencing was performed on PBMCs from the stem cell graft donor, taken from the stem cell graft. These receptors were collected from a human donor who donated a stem cell graft to a child with acute myeloid leukemia.

The chain couples TRBV30 to TRBJ2-5; D gene uncertain. Deletions cut 0 bases from V and 1 base from J, with 12 bases between. Germline V gene data show CDR1 as GTSNPN and CDR2 as SVGIG (reference sequence). The CDR3 sequence is 15 residues long. The CDR3 spells CAWSVGSFLQETQYF. DNA of the CDR3: TGTGCCTGGAGTGTGGGCAGCTTCCTCCAAGAGACCCAGTACTTC.

This sequence joins TRBV24-1 and TRBJ2-7, with 14 nucleotides matching TRBD2. This CDR3 has 17 amino acids. CDR1 is KGHDR and CDR2 is SFDVKD in the germline V gene. J gave up 4 bases and V 3 bases, and 7 bases lay outside the gene matches. This chain's CDR3 is CATSDPGTSGSRYEQYF. The CDR3 DNA follows: TGTGCCACCAGTGATCCGGGGACTAGCGGGAGTAGATACGAGCAGTACTTC.

The rearrangement links TRBV11-2 to TRBJ1-3; TRBD1 is a possible D gene (5 bases). V shed 6 bases and J shed 1 base, with 25 bases lying between them. Germline CDR1 reads SGHAT; CDR2 reads FQNNGV. This CDR3 comprises 19 residues. CDR3 loop: CASSSRDGASYGSGNTIYF. CDR3 coding DNA: TGTGCCAGCAGTTCCCGGGACGGGGCGTCTTACGGTTCTGGAAACACCATATATTTT.

This clonotype was counted between two and nine times. The chain couples TRBV9 to TRBJ1-3; a possible D gene is TRBD1 (5 bases). The germline CDR1 and CDR2 sequences are SGDLS and YYNGEE. The CDR3 contains 17 residues. Trimming cost V 3 bases and J 4 bases, with 20 bases left between them. CDR3 in amino acids: CASSARLLQAGGNTIYF. The CDR3 coding sequence is TGTGCCAGCAGCGCTCGGCTCCTCCAAGCAGGGGGAAACACCATATATTTT.

A few counts support this clonotype. This sequence joins TRBV7-3 and TRBJ2-2; TRBD2 matches at 9 bases. Trimming cost V 0 bases and J 7 bases; bases outside gene matches: 6. Germline-derived CDR1 and CDR2 are SGHTA and FQGTGA. This CDR3 is 16 amino acids long. The CDR3 protein is CASSLTAGGPGGELFF. The CDR3 region has the DNA TGTGCCAGCAGCTTAACGGCGGGAGGGCCTGGCGGGGAGCTGTTTTTT.

This clonotype was detected ten times or more. V usage is TRBV5-1 and J usage is TRBJ1-2; TRBD1 might be the D (5 bases). Germline CDR1 SGHRS, CDR2 YFSETQ. V was shortened by 4 bases and J by 3 bases, with 16 bases between the two germline ends. The CDR3 is made up of 15 amino acids. The chain's CDR3 is CASSLVLGHDYGYTF. The CDR3 DNA reads TGCGCCAGCAGCCTGGTGTTGGGGCATGACTATGGCTACACCTTC.

This clonotype has more than one count but fewer than ten. CDR3 residues: CATSDSRRINYNSGANVLTF. The CDR3 region has the DNA TGTGCCACCAGTGATTCCCGCCGGATTAATTATAACTCTGGGGCCAACGTCCTGACTTTC. This chain uses TRBV24-1 with TRBJ2-6, with D unresolved. V was pared by 2 bases and J by 0 bases, with 19 bases between. This CDR3 comprises 20 residues. The germline V gene encodes CDR1 KGHDR and CDR2 SFDVKD.

This clonotype was observed a few times. The gene calls are TRBV4-3 and TRBJ2-2; the D gene is possibly TRBD2 (5 bases). Germline V gene lookup returns CDR1 LGHNA and CDR2 YSLEER. Trimming pared 3 bases from V and 1 base from J, leaving 12 bases between. The CDR3 is made up of 16 amino acids. CDR3 protein: CASSQSSTQNTGELFF. CDR3 DNA: TGCGCCAGCAGCCAGTCTAGCACCCAGAACACCGGGGAGCTGTTTTTT.

This clonotype was detected only a few times. V is TRBV18 and J is TRBJ2-6; perhaps TRBD1 as D (6 bases). The CDR3 runs 15 residues. V was cut by 3 bases and J by 3 bases, with 9 bases left in between. CDR1 is KGHSH and CDR2 is LQKENI in the germline V gene. This CDR3 is CASSPPRGGANVLTF. In nucleotides, the CDR3 is TGTGCCAGCTCACCTCCCAGGGGTGGGGCCAACGTCCTGACTTTC. Variable domain in full (rest from reference TRBV18 and TRBJ2-6): NAGVMQNPRHLVRRRGQEARLRCSPMKGHSHVYWYRQLPEEGLKFMVYLQKENIIDESGMPKERFSAEFPKEGPSILRIQQVVRGDSAAYFCASSPPRGGANVLTFGAGSRLTVL.

This clonotype turned up a few times. This chain links TRBV6-2 or TRBV6-3 with TRBJ2-5, with a weak D call TRBD1 (5 bases). The V gene's germline CDR1 is MNHEY and CDR2 SVGEGT. The CDR3 loop spans 12 amino acids. V lost 5 bases and J 5 bases, leaving 9 bases between the germline ends. The CDR3 region is CASSNRLETQYF. Here the CDR3 DNA reads TGTGCCAGCAGTAACAGGTTGGAGACCCAGTACTTC.